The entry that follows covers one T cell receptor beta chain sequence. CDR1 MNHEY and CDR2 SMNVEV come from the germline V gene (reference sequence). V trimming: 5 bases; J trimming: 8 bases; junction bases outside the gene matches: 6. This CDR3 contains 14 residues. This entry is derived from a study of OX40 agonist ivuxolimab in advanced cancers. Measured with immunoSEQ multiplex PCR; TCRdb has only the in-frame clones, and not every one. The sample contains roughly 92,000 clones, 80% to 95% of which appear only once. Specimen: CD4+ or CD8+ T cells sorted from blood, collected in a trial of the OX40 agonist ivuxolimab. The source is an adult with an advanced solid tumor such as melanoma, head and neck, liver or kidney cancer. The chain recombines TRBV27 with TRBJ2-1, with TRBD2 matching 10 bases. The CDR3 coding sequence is TGTGCCAGCAGTCGGGCTAGCGGGGGCTATGAGCAGTTCTTC. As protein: CASSRASGGYEQFF.